These T cell receptor beta chains were read from a single sample in a study of PD-L1 blockade in urothelial cancer. The data were produced by immunoSEQ multiplex PCR, yet TCRdb's version contains in-frame clones alone and is incomplete. The sample yields almost 90,000 clones, roughly 84% seen once. Sequenced here: PBMCs, sampled around atezolizumab (anti-PD-L1) treatment. The receptor set was obtained from a man aged 55-75 years with urothelial cancer. Each CDR3 is given with its conserved first and last residue. The D gene is left open where the match is weak. Only some rows state a clone size, as once, few, many or a class for expanded clones.

clone_size j_call v_call d_call cdr3_aa cdr3_nt
NA TRBJ2-1 TRBV19 TRBD2 CASSKRAGGDYNEQFF TGTGCCAGTAGTAAACGGGCGGGAGGGGATTACAATGAGCAGTTCTTC
NA TRBJ2-7 TRBV7-3 NA CASSRDSSGPYEQYF TGTGCCAGCAGCCGAGACAGCTCCGGTCCCTACGAGCAGTACTTC
NA TRBJ1-5 TRBV27 NA CASSLTNPKGGVEPQHF TGTGCCAGCAGCTTAACCAACCCGAAAGGGGGTGTGGAGCCCCAGCATTTT
NA TRBJ2-7 TRBV7-6 TRBD2 CASSLGIAGGTDEQYF TGTGCCAGCAGCTTAGGGATAGCGGGAGGTACGGACGAGCAGTACTTC
NA TRBJ1-2 TRBV15 TRBD1 CATSRPFTGGTGYTF TGTGCCACCAGCAGACCATTTACAGGGGGCACTGGCTACACCTTC
NA TRBJ1-2 TRBV2 NA CASNSARGPGQGYTF TGTGCCAGCAACTCCGCCAGGGGCCCCGGTCAGGGCTACACCTTC
NA TRBJ2-2 TRBV4-2 NA CASSQPGTSERGELFF TGTGCCAGCAGCCAGCCCGGGACTTCGGAACGGGGGGAGCTGTTTTTT
NA TRBJ2-3 TRBV28 NA CASSRGGFSTDTQYF TGTGCCAGCAGTCGCGGGGGCTTTAGCACAGATACGCAGTATTTT
NA TRBJ1-1 TRBV5-1 NA CASSRDRLDTEAFF TGCGCCAGCAGCCGAGACAGGCTGGACACTGAAGCTTTCTTT
NA TRBJ2-5 TRBV7-8 NA CASSRRQGGDQETQYF TGTGCCAGCAGCCGCCGACAGGGAGGTGACCAAGAGACCCAGTACTTC
once TRBJ2-7 TRBV15 NA CATSRGRTSTQLEQYF TGTGCCACCAGCAGAGGTCGGACTTCTACACAACTGGAGCAGTACTTC
once TRBJ2-2 TRBV10-3 TRBD2 CAISRERTGTRDTGELFF TGTGCCATCAGTCGAGAACGAACCGGGACTAGAGACACCGGGGAGCTGTTTTTT
few TRBJ2-6 TRBV5-1 NA CASSLGAGSSGANVLTF TGCGCCAGCAGCTTGGGGGCAGGCTCCTCTGGGGCCAACGTCCTGACTTTC
NA TRBJ1-1 TRBV11-2 TRBD1 CASSLEYRGRGEAFF TGTGCCAGCAGCTTAGAATACAGGGGAAGAGGTGAAGCTTTCTTT
few TRBJ1-6 TRBV11-2 NA CASARGGNSPLHF TGTGCCAGCGCTCGAGGAGGGAATTCACCCCTCCACTTT
once TRBJ2-5 TRBV7-7 NA CASSPSGGSETQYF TGTGCCAGCAGCCCCTCAGGGGGGAGTGAGACCCAGTACTTC
NA TRBJ2-3 TRBV12-5 NA CASGTGQTSTDTQYF TGTGCTAGTGGTACTGGACAGACTAGCACAGATACGCAGTATTTT
NA TRBJ2-1 TRBV19 TRBD2 CASSILGGGAHEQFF TGTGCCAGTAGTATTCTCGGCGGGGGGGCCCATGAGCAGTTCTTC
NA TRBJ1-6 TRBV5-1 NA CASSEIGGGSSPLHF TGCGCCAGCAGCGAAATAGGGGGAGGGAGTTCACCCCTCCACTTT
NA TRBJ2-7 TRBV28 TRBD1 CASSQFPGQGDF TGTGCCAGCAGTCAATTTCCGGGACAGGGCGACTTC
NA TRBJ2-2 TRBV19 NA CASTEAVTGELFF TGTGCCAGTACGGAAGCGGTCACCGGGGAGCTGTTTTTT
NA TRBJ2-4 TRBV30 TRBD1 CACQTGEETKNIQYF TGTGCCTGCCAGACAGGGGAAGAAACCAAAAACATTCAGTACTTC
NA TRBJ1-4 TRBV28 TRBD1 CASSPDRGGEKLFF TGTGCCAGCAGCCCGGACAGGGGCGGTGAAAAACTGTTTTTT